The clone carrying this T cell receptor beta chain came up many times. Described time point: newly diagnosed GD, antithyroid drugs for less than 3 months. PBMC RNA was the source of the TCR library. Graves' disease diagnosis used American Thyroid Association guidelines. This sample is part of a study of regulatory T cells in long-lasting Graves disease. V shed 4 bases and J shed 5 bases, with 15 bases lying between them. This CDR3 has 15 residues. Both iRepertoire HTBI primers and Arm-PCR of CDR3 regions were used to build the TCR beta libraries. TCRdb used MiXCR to reprocess the multiplex PCR reads, holding one entry per CDR3 protein. Of about 300,000 distinct CDR3 sequences in the sample, 18% were seen once.

The rearrangement joins TRBV12-3 or TRBV12-4 to TRBJ1-5; a possible D gene is TRBD1 (6 bases). The source material was peripheral blood mononuclear cells (PBMCs), sampled at new diagnosis, from a patient treated with antithyroid drugs. The sequence derives from a female donor with Graves disease. CDR3 sequence reads: CASSYTREGDQPQHF. The CDR3, as DNA: TGTGCCAGCAGTTACACAAGGGAGGGGGATCAGCCCCAGCATTTT.